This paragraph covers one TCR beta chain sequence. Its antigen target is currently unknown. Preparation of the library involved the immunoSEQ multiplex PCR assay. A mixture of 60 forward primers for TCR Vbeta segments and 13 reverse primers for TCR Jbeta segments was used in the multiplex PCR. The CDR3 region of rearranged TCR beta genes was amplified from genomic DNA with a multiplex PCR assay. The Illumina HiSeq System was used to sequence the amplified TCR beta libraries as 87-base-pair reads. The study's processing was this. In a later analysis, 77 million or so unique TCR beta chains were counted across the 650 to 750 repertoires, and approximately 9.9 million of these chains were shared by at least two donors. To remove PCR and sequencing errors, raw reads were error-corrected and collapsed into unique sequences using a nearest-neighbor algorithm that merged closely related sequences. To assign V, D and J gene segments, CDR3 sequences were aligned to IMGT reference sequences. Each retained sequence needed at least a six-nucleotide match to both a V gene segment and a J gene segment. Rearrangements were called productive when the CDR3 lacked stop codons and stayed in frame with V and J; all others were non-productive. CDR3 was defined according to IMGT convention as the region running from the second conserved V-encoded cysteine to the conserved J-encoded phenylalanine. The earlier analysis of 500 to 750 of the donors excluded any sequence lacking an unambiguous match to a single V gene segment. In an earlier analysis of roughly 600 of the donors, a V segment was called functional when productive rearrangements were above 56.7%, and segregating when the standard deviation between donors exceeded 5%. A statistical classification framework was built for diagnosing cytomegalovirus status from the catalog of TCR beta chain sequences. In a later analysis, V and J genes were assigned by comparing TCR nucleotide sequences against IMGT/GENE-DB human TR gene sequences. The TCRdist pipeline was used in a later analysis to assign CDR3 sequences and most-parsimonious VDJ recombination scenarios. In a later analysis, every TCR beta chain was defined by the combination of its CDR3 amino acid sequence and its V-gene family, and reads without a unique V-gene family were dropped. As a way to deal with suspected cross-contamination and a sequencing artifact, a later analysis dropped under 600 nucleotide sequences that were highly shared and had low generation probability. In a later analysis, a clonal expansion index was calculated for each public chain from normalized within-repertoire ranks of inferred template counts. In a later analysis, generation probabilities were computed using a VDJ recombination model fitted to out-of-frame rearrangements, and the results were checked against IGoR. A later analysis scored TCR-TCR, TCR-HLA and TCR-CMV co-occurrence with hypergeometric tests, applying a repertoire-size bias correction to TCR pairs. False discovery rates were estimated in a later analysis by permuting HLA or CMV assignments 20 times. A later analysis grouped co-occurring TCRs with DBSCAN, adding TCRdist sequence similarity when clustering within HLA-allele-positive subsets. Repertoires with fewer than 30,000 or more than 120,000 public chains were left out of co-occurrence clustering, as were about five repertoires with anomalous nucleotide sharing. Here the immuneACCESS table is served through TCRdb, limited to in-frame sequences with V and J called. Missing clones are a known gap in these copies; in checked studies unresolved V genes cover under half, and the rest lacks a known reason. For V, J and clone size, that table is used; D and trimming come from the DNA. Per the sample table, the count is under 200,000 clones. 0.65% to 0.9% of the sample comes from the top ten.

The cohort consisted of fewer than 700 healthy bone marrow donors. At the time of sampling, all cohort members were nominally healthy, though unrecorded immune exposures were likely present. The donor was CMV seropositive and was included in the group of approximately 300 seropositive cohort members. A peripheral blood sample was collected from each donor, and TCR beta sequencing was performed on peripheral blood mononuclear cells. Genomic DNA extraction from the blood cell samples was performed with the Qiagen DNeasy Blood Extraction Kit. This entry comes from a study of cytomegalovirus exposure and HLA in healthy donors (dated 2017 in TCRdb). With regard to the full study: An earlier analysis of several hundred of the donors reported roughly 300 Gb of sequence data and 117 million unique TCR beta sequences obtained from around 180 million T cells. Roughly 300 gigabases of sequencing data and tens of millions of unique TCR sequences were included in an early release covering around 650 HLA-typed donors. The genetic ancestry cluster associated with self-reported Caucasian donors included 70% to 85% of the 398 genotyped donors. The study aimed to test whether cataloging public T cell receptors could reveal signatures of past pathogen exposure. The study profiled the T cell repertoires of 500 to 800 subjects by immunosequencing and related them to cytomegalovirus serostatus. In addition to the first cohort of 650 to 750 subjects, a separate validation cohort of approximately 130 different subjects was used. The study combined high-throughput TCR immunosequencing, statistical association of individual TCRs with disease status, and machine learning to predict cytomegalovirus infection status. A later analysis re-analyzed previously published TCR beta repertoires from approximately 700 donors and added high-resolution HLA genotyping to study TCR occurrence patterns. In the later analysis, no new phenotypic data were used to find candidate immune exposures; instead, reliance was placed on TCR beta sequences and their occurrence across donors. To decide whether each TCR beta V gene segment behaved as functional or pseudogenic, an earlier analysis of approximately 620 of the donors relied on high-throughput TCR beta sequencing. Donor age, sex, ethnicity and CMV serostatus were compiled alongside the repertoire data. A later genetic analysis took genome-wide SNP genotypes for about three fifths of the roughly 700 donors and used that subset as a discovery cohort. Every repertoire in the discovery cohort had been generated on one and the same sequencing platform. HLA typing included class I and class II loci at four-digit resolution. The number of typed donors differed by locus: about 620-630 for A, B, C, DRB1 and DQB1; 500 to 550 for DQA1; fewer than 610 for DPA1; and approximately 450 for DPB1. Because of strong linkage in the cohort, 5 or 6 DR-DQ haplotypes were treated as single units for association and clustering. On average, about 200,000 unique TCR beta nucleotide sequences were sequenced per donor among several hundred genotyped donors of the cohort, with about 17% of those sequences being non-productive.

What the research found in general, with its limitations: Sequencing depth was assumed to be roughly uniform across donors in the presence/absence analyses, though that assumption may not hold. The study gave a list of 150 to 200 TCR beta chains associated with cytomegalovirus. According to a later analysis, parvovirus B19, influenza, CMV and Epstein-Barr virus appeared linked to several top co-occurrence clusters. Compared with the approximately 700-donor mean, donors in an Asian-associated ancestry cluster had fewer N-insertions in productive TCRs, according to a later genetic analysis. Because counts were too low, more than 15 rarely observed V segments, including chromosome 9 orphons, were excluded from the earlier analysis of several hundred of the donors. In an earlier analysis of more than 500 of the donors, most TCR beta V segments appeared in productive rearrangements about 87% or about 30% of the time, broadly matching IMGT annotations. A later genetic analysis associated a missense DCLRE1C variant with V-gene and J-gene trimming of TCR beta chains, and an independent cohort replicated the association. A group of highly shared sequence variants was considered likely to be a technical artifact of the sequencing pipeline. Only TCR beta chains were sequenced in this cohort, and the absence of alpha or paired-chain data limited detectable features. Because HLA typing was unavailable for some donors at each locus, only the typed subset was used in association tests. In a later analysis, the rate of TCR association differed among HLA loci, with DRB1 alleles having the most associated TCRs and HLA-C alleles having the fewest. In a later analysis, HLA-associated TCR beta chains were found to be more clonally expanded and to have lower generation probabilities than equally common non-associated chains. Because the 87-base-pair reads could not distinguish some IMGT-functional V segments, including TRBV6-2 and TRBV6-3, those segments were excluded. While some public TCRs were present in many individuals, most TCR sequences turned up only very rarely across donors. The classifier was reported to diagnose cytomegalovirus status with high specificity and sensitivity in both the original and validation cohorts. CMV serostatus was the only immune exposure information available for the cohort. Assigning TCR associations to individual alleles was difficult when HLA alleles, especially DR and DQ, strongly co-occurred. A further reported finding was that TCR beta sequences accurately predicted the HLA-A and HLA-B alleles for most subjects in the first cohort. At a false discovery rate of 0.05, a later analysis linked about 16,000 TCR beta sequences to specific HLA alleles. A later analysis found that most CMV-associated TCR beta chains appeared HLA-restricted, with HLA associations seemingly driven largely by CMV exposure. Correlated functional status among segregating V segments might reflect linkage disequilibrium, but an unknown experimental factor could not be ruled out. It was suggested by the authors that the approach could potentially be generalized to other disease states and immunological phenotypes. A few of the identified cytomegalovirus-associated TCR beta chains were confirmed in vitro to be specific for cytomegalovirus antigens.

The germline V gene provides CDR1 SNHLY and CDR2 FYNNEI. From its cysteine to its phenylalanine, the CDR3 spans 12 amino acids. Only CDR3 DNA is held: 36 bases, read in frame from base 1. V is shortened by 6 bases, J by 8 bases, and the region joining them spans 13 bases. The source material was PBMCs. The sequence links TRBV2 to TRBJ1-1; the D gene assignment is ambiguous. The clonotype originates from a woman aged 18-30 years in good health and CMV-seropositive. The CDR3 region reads CASSPLSSEAFF. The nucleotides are TGTGCCAGCAGCCCCCTGAGCTCAGAAGCTTTCTTT.